This TCR beta chain emerged from a study of Ad26.COV2.S vaccination and SARS-CoV-2 variants. The overall study: Intramuscular Ad26.COV2.S at 5x10^10 or 1x10^11 viral particles.

Indicated treatment: around 19 received Ad26.COV2.S at low or high dose, single or two shots; several received placebo; per-sample allocation not given. Following the first vaccine or placebo injection, samples were taken on day 63. The CDR3 length is 15 residues. The junction had 6 bases not matched to a gene; V was cut back by 4 bases and J by 4 bases. Germline-derived CDR1 and CDR2 are LNHNV and YYDKDF (reference sequence). Only one count was recorded for this clone. Generated by immunoSEQ multiplex PCR, the TCRdb table keeps only in-frame clones and is missing some. The sample holds about 680,000 clones, 70% to 90% seen once.

The chain has TRBV15 and TRBJ1-3, with TRBD1 matching 8 bases. The sample was peripheral blood, taken in a trial of Ad26.COV2.S vaccine versus placebo. The receptor was derived from a person aged 18-60 years who received the Ad26.COV2.S COVID-19 vaccine or a placebo. The CDR3: CATSKRTGTGNTIYF. CDR3 bases: TGTGCCACCAGCAAACGGACAGGGACAGGAAACACCATATATTTT.